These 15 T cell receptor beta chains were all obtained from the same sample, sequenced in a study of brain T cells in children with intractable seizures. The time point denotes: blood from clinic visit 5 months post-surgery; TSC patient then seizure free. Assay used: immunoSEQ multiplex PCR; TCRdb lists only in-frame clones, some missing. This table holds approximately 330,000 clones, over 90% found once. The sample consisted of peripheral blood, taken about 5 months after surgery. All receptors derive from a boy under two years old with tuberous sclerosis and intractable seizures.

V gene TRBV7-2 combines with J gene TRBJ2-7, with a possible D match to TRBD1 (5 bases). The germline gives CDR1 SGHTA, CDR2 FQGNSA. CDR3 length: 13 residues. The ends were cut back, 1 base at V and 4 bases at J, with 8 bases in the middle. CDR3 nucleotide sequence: TGTGCCAGCAGCTTAGGACAGTTTTACGAGCAGTACTTC. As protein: CASSLGQFYEQYF.

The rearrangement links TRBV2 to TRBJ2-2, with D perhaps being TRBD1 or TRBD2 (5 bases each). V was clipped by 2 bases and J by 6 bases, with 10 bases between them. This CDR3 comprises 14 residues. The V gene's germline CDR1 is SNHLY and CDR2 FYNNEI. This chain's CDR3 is CASSEYEGPGELFF. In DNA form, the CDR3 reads TGTGCCAGCAGTGAATATGAGGGACCCGGGGAGCTGTTTTTT.

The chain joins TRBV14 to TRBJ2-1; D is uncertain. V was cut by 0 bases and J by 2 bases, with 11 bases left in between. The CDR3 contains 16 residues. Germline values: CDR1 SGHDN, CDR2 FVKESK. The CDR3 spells CASSQDPGVTYNEQFF. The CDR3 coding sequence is TGTGCCAGCAGCCAAGATCCAGGAGTAACCTACAATGAGCAGTTCTTC.

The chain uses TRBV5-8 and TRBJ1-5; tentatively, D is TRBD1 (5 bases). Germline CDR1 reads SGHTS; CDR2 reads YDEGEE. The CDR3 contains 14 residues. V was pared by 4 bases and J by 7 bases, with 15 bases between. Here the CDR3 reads CASSRRQGGQPQHF. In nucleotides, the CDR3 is TGTGCCAGCAGCCGGAGGCAGGGTGGCCAGCCCCAGCATTTT.

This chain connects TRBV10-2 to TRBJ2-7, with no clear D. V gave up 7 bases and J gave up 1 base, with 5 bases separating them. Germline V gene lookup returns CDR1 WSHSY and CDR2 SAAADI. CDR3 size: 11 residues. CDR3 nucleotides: TGCGCCAGCACTTCATCCTACGAGCAGTACTTC. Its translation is CASTSSYEQYF.

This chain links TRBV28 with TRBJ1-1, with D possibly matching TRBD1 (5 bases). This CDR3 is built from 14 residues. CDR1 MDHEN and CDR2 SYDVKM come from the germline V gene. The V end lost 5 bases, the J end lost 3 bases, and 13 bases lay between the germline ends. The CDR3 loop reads CASSLTGGHTEAFF. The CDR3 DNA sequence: TGTGCCAGCAGTCTGACCGGGGGTCACACTGAAGCTTTCTTT.

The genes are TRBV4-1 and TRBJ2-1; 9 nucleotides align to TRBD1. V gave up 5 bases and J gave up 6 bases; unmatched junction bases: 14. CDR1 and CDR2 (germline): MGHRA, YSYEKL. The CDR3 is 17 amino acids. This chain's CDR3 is CASSITQGTGPFNEQFF. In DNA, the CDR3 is TGCGCCAGCAGCATAACCCAGGGGACAGGGCCCTTCAATGAGCAGTTCTTC.

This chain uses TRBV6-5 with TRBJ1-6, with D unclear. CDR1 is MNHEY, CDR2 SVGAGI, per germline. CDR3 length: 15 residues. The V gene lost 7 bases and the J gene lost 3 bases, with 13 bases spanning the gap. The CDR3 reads CASKTVANYNSPLHF. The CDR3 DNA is TGTGCCAGCAAAACAGTGGCGAACTATAATTCACCCCTCCACTTT.

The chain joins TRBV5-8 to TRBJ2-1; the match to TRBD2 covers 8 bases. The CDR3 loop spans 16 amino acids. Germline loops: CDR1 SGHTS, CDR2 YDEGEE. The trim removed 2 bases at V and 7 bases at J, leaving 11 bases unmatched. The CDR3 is CASSFLAGAWGNEQFF. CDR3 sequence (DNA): TGTGCCAGCAGCTTCCTAGCGGGTGCCTGGGGTAATGAGCAGTTCTTC.

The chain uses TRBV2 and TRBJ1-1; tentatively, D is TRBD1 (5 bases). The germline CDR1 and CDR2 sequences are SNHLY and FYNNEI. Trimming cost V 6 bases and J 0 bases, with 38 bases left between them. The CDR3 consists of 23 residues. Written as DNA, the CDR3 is TGTGCCAGCAGGGCAAGGCTGCCGGGACGGTTCCTGCTCGGCGCCCCTATGAACACTGAAGCTTTCTTT. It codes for CASRARLPGRFLLGAPMNTEAFF.

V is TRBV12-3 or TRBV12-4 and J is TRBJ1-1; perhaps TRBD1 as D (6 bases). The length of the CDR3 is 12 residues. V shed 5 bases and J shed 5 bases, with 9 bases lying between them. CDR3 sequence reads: CASSTQGTEAFF. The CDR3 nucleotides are TGTGCCAGCAGTACTCAGGGGACTGAAGCTTTCTTT.

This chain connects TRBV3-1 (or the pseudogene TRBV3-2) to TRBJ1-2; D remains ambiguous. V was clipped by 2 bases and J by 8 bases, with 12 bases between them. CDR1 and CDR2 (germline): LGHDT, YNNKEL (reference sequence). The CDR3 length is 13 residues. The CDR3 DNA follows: TGTGCCAGCAGCCAATATGAAGCTGGGGGCTACACCTTC. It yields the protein CASSQYEAGGYTF.

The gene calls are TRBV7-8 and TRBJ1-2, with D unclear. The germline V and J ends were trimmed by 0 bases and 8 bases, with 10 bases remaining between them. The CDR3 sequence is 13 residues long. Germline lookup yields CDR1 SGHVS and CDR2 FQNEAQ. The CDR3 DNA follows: TGTGCCAGCAGCTTAGCCTGGGATGAAGGCTACACCTTC. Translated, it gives CASSLAWDEGYTF.

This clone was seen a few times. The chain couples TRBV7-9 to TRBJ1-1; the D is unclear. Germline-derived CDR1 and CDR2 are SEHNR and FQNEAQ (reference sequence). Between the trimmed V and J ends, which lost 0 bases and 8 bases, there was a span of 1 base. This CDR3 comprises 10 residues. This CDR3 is CASSLAEAFF. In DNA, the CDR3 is TGTGCCAGCAGCTTAGCGGAAGCTTTCTTT.

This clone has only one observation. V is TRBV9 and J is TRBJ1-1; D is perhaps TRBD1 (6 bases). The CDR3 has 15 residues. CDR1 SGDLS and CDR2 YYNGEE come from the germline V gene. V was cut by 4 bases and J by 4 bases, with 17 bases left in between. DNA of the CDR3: TGTGCCAGCAGCCCCTCGGGAGGGGGTGGCACTGAAGCTTTCTTT. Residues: CASSPSGGGGTEAFF.